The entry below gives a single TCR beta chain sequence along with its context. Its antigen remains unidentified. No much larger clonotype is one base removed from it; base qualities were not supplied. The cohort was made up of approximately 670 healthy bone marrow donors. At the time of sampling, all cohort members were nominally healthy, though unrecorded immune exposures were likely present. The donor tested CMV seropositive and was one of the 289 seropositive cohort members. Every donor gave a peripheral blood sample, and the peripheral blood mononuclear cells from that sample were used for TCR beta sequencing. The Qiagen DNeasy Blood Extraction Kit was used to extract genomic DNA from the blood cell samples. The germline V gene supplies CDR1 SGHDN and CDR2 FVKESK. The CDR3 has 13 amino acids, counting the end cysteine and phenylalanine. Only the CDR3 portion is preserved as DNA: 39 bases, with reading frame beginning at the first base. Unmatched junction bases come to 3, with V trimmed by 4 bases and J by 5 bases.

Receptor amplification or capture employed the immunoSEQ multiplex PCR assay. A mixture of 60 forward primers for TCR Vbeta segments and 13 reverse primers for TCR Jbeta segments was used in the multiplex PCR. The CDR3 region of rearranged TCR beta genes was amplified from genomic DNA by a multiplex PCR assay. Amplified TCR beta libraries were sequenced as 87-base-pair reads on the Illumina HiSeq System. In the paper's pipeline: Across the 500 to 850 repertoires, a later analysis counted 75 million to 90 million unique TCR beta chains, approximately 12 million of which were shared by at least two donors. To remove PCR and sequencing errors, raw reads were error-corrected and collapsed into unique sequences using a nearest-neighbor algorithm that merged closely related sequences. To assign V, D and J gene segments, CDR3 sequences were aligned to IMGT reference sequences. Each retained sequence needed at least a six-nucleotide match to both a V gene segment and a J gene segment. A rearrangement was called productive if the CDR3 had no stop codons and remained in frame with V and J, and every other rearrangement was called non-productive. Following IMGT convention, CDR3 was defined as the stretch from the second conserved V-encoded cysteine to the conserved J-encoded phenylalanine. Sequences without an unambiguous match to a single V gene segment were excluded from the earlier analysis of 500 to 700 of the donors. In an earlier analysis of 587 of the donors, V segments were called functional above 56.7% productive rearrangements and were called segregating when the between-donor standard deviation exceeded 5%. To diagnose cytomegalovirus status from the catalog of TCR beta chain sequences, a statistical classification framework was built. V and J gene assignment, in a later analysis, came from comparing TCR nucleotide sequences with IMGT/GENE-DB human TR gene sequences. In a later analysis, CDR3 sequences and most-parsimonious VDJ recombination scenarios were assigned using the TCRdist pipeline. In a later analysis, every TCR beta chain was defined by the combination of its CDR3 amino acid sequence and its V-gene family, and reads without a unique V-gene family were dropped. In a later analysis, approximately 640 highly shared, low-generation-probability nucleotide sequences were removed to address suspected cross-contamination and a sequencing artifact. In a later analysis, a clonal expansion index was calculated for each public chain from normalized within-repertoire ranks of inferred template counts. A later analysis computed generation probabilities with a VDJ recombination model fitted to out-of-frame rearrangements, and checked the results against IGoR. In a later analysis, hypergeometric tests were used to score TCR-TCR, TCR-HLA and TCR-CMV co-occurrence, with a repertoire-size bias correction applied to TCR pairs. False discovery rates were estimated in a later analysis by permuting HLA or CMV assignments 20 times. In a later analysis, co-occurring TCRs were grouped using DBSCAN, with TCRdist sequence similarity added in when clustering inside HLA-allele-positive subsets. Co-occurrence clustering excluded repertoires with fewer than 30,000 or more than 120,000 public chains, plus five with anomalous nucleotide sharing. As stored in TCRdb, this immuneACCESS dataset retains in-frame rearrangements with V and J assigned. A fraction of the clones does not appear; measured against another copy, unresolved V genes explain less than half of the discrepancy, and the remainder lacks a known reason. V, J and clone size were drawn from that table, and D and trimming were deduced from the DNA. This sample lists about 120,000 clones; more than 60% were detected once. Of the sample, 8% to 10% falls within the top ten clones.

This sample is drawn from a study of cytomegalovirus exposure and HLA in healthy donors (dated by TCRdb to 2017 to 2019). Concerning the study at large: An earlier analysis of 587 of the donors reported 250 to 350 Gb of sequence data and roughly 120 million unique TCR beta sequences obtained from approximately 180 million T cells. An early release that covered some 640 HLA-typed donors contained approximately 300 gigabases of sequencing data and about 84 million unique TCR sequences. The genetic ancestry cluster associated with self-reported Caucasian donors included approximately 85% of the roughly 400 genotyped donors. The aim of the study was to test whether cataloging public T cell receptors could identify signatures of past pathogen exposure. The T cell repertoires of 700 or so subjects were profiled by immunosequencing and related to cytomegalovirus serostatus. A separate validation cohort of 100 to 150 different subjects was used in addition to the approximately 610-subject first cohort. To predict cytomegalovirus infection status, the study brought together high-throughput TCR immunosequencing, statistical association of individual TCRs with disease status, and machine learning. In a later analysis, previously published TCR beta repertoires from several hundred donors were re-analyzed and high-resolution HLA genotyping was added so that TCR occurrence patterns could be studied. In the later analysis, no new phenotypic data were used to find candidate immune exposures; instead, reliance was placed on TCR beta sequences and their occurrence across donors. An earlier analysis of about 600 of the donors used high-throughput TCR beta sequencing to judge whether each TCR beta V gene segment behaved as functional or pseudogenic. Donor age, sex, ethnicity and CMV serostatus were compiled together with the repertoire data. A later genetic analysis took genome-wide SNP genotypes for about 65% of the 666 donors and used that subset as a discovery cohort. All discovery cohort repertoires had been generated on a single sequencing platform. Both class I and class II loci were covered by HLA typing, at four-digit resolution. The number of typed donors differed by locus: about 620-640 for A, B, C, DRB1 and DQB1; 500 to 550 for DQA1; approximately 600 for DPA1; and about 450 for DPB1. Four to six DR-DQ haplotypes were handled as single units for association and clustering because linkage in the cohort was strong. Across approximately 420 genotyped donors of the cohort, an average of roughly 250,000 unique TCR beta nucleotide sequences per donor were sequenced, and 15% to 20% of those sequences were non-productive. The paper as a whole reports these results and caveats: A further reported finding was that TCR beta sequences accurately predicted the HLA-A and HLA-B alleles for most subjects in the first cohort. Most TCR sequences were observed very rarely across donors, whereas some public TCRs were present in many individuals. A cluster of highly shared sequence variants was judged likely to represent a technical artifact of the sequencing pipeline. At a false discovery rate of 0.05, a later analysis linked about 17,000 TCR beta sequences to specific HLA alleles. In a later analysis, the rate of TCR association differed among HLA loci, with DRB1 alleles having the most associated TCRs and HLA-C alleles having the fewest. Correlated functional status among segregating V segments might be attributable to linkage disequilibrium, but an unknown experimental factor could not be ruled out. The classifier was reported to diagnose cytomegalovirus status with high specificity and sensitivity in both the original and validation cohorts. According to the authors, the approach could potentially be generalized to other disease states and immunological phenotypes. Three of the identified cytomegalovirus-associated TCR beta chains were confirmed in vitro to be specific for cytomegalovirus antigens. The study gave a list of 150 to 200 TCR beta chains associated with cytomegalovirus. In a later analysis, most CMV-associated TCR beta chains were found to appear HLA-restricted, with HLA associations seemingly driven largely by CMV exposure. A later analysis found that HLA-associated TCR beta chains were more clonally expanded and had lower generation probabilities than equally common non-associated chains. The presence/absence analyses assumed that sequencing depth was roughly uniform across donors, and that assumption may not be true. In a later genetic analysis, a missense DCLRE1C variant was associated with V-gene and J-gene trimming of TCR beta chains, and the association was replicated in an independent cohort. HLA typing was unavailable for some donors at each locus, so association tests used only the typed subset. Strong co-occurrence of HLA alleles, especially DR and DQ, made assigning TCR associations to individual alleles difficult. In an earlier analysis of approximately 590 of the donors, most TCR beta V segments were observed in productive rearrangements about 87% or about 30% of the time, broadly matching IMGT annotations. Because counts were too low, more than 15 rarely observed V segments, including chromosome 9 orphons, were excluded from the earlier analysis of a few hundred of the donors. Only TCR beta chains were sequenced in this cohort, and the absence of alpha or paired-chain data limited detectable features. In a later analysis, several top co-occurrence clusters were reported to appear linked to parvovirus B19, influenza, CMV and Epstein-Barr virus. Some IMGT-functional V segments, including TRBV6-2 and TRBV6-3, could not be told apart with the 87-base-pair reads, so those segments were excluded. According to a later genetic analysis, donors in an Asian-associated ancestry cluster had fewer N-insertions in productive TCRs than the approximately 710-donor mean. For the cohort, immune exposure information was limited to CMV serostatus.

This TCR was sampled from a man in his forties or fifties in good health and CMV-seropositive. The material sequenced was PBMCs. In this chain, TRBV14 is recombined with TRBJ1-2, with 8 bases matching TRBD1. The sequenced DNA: TGTGCCAGCAGCCCGGACAGGGCTTATGGCTACACCTTC. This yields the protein CASSPDRAYGYTF.